Each of the 25 T cell receptor beta chains below was sequenced from the same sample in a study of CD8 T cells in ankylosing spondylitis. TCRdb fed the 5' RACE reads into MiXCR, producing one record per CDR3 protein. The sample contains about 500,000 distinct CDR3 sequences, roughly 13% of which appear only once. Study results and limitations: A motif of eight or nine highly homologous TCR beta variants was seen as apparently characteristic of ankylosing spondylitis blood.

Which antigens these TCRs recognize remains unknown. The material sequenced was blood, either unsorted or a sorted T cell fraction (not recorded which). The receptors come from a male donor with ankylosing spondylitis.

This clonotype turned up a few times. The CDR3 region has the DNA TGTGCCACCAGTGCCGGGACAGGGATCCAAGAGACCCAGTACTTC. It encodes CATSAGTGIQETQYF. This sequence joins TRBV24-1 and TRBJ2-5; 9 positions agree with TRBD1. CDR3 length: 15 amino acids. Per germline, CDR1 KGHDR and CDR2 SFDVKD. Germline trimming cut 5 bases from V and 1 base from J; bases unmatched to any gene: 4.

In its sample, this clonotype was seen many times. The gene calls are TRBV24-1 and TRBJ2-1; 15 positions match TRBD2. This CDR3 contains 20 residues. V shed 0 bases, J shed 10 bases, and the junction held 15 bases outside the gene matches. Germline-derived CDR1 and CDR2 are KGHDR and SFDVKD. The CDR3 reads CATSDLRTPGLAGGTQEQFF. The CDR3 nucleotides are TGTGCCACCAGTGATTTGCGAACCCCGGGACTAGCGGGAGGCACCCAGGAGCAGTTCTTC.

This clonotype turned up a few times. V and J are TRBV20-1 and TRBJ2-2, with D tentatively TRBD2 (6 bases). CDR3 length: 16 residues. Trimming took 1 base from V and 2 from J, leaving 14 bases between them. Germline CDR1 DFQATT, CDR2 SNEGSKA (reference sequence). CDR3 sequence (DNA): TGCAGTGCTAGAGGGCTTGGAGGGTTTAACACCGGGGAGCTGTTTTTT. Amino acids: CSARGLGGFNTGELFF.

This clonotype was picked up a small number of times. This sequence joins TRBV5-1 and TRBJ1-2, with 8 bases fitting TRBD1. Germline V gene data show CDR1 as SGHRS and CDR2 as YFSETQ. CDR3 length equals 15 residues. V dropped 0 bases and J dropped 8; count of bases not matched to a gene: 9. In DNA, the CDR3 is TGCGCCAGCAGCTTGGAAGGACAGGGAGGTTGGGGCTACACCTTC. The encoded protein is CASSLEGQGGWGYTF. Full variable domain (rest looked up from reference TRBV5-1 and TRBJ1-2): KAGVTQTPRYLIKTRGQQVTLSCSPISGHRSVSWYQQTPGQGLQFLFEYFSETQRNKGNFPGRFSGRQFSNSRSEMNVSTLELGDSALYLCASSLEGQGGWGYTFGSGTRLTVV.

This chain uses TRBV4-2 with TRBJ2-5; D gene uncertain. CDR1 and CDR2 (germline): LGHNA, YNFKEQ. V lost 1 base to trimming and J lost 2 bases, with 14 bases between them. CDR3 size: 16 residues. The CDR3 DNA follows: TGTGCCAGCAGCCAAGTGGTCTCAGTTTTTCAAGAGACCCAGTACTTC. It is translated as CASSQVVSVFQETQYF.

The genes are TRBV6-1 and TRBJ2-2, with 8 bases aligning to TRBD1. This CDR3 is 17 amino acids long. Germline loops: CDR1 MNHNS, CDR2 SASEGT. V shed 5 bases, J shed 0 bases, and the junction held 8 bases outside the gene matches. The CDR3 DNA is TGTGCCAGCAGTCTTGTCCGGGACAGGTCGAACACCGGGGAGCTGTTTTTT. Translated, it gives CASSLVRDRSNTGELFF.

This chain links TRBV20-1 with TRBJ1-1, with 8 bases aligning to TRBD1. CDR3 size: 12 residues. Germline CDR1 reads DFQATT; CDR2 reads SNEGSKA (reference sequence). After removal of 5 bases from V and 4 bases from J, the junction contained 3 bases not matched to a gene. CDR3 coding DNA: TGCAGTGCTGGACAGGGTGTCACTGAAGCTTTCTTT. This codes for CSAGQGVTEAFF.

The V call is TRBV10-3, the J call TRBJ2-7; tentative D call: TRBD2 (6 bases). The CDR3 runs to 13 residues. Germline values: CDR1 ENHRY, CDR2 SYGVKD. CDR3 in DNA: TGTGCCATCAGTGAGTCGACCGGAGGGGCAGCGGGTGTC. Protein product: CAISESTGGAAGV.

In its sample, this clonotype was seen a few times. This chain links TRBV10-3 with TRBJ2-1, with TRBD2 matching over 10 bases. The CDR3 extends over 15 amino acids. Unmatched junction bases numbered 2, after V lost 2 bases and J lost 4 bases. Germline V gene data show CDR1 as ENHRY and CDR2 as SYGVKD. The CDR3 region has the DNA TGTGCCATCAGTGAGAGGACTAGCGGTTACAATGAGCAGTTCTTC. This gives the protein CAISERTSGYNEQFF.

The genes are TRBV11-2 and TRBJ1-3; D gene ambiguous. The V gene's germline CDR1 is SGHAT and CDR2 FQNNGV. Trimming took 5 bases from V and 0 from J, leaving 11 bases between them. The CDR3 has 15 residues. CDR3 protein: CASSLTTSSGNTIYF. CDR3 in DNA: TGTGCCAGCAGCCTGACGACAAGCTCTGGAAACACCATATATTTT.

For this clonotype: The junction shows a germline mismatch at one end, possibly a read error. This chain connects TRBV10-2 to TRBJ2-2; TRBD1 matches at 7 bases. The V gene's germline CDR1 is WSHSY and CDR2 SAAADI. The CDR3 consists of 15 residues. CDR3 loop: CASGETGTNTGELFF. As DNA, the CDR3 is TGCGCCAGCGGTGAGACAGGGACGAACACCGGGGAGCTGTTTTTT.

The chain is built from TRBV7-8 and TRBJ2-3; a possible D gene is TRBD1 (5 bases). The CDR3 contains 12 residues. The V end was cut by 8 bases, the J end by 6 bases, with 12 bases between. Germline CDR1 and CDR2: SGHVS and FQNEAQ. CDR3 nucleotides: TGTGCCAGCCGGTCAGGGTGGGATACGCAGTATTTT. It translates to CASRSGWDTQYF. Looking up the rest from reference TRBV7-8 and TRBJ2-3 gives the full variable domain: GAGVSQSPRYKVAKRGQDVALRCDPISGHVSLFWYQQALGQGPEFLTYFQNEAQLDKSGLPSDRFFAERPEGSVSTLKIQRTQQEDSAVYLCASRSGWDTQYFGPGTRLTVL.

This clonotype came up a few times. This rearrangement joins TRBV5-1 to TRBJ2-1; TRBD2 matches at 7 bases. Germline V CDR1 and CDR2: SGHRS, YFSETQ. The CDR3 has 13 amino acids. V lost 7 bases, J lost 7 bases, and 8 bases stayed unmatched. The CDR3 spells CASASGGSNEQFF. CDR3 DNA: TGCGCCAGCGCTTCTGGCGGGAGTAATGAGCAGTTCTTC.

This clonotype has more than one count but fewer than ten. The chain couples TRBV6-1 to TRBJ1-1; no definite D call. The germline V and J ends were trimmed by 3 bases and 1 base, with 15 bases remaining between them. The CDR3 length is 16 residues. Germline V gene data show CDR1 as MNHNS and CDR2 as SASEGT. The CDR3 loop reads CASSEYPGRTNTEAFF. The CDR3 nucleotides are TGTGCCAGCAGTGAGTACCCCGGGCGGACGAACACTGAAGCTTTCTTT.

This clonotype has a count of ten or more. For the CDR3, the DNA is TGCAGTGCTAGAAACCCAACAATCTTATATGGCTACACCTTC. Its protein product is CSARNPTILYGYTF. This chain uses TRBV20-1 with TRBJ1-2; D is ambiguous. The germline V gene encodes CDR1 DFQATT and CDR2 SNEGSKA (reference sequence). The CDR3 is made up of 14 amino acids. Trimming left V 2 bases short and J 5 bases short, with 15 bases between.

This clonotype has a handful of counts. The chain links TRBV11-2 to TRBJ2-7; weak D call: TRBD2 (5 bases). Trimming stripped 1 base from V and 3 bases from J, with 16 bases between. Germline CDR1 reads SGHAT; CDR2 reads FQNNGV. This CDR3 has 16 amino acids. The CDR3 region has the DNA TGTGCCAGCAGCTTAGGGGCTAGCATGCTAGTCTACGAGCAGTACTTC. Translating it yields CASSLGASMLVYEQYF.

This clonotype was seen more than once but under ten times. The gene calls are TRBV12-3 or TRBV12-4 and TRBJ1-1, with D perhaps TRBD1 (6 bases). Deletions cut 5 bases from V and 3 bases from J, with 13 bases between. The CDR3 is 14 amino acids. The CDR3 DNA is TGTGCCAGCAGTCCCATTAACAGGGACACTGAAGCTTTCTTT. Its protein product is CASSPINRDTEAFF.

The V and J genes are TRBV4-1 and TRBJ2-5, with 14 nucleotides matching TRBD2. This CDR3 has 18 residues. J was trimmed by 4 bases and V by 3 bases; bases with no gene match: 10. Germline CDR1 MGHRA, CDR2 YSYEKL. The CDR3 region has the DNA TGCGCCAGCAGCCAGATGGCAGGGGGGACTAGCGGGAGAGAGACCCAGTACTTC. It is translated as CASSQMAGGTSGRETQYF.

This clonotype was recorded a few times. The genes are TRBV20-1 and TRBJ2-7; TRBD1 or TRBD2 may be the D gene (5 bases each). V lost 5 bases, J lost 0 bases, and 17 bases lay in between. The CDR3 is 15 residues long. Germline V gene lookup returns CDR1 DFQATT and CDR2 SNEGSKA (reference sequence). The CDR3 region is CSALRDGFSSYEQYF. The CDR3, as DNA: TGCAGTGCTCTCCGGGACGGCTTTAGCTCCTACGAGCAGTACTTC.

V and J are TRBV5-1 and TRBJ2-3; D is undetermined. Germline V lookup: CDR1 SGHRS, CDR2 YFSETQ. The V end was cut by 3 bases, the J end by 0 bases, with 14 bases between. The CDR3 sequence is 16 residues long. This CDR3 is CASSWRGDPSTDTQYF. DNA of the CDR3: TGCGCCAGCAGCTGGAGAGGCGACCCTAGCACAGATACGCAGTATTTT.

V usage is TRBV12-3 or TRBV12-4 and J usage is TRBJ2-7; TRBD1 aligns across 9 bases. The J segment lost 2 bases and the V segment lost 4 bases, leaving 3 bases of the junction unmatched. The CDR3 contains 14 residues. CDR3 protein: CASSSGTGPYEQYF. The CDR3 coding sequence is TGTGCCAGCAGTTCCGGGACAGGGCCCTACGAGCAGTACTTC.

V is TRBV5-1 and J is TRBJ2-1; a weak D match, TRBD1 (6 bases). The germline gives CDR1 SGHRS, CDR2 YFSETQ. The CDR3 loop spans 13 amino acids. Trimming cost V 4 bases and J 10 bases, with 15 bases left between them. The CDR3 loop reads CASSTLQGGEQFF. CDR3 bases: TGCGCCAGCAGCACCTTACAGGGCGGCGAGCAGTTCTTC.

This clonotype has ten or more counts. The chain uses TRBV5-1 and TRBJ2-2, with 9 positions matching TRBD1. The length of the CDR3 is 16 residues. Germline V CDR1 and CDR2: SGHRS, YFSETQ. With V trimmed by 4 bases and J by 0 bases, 4 bases remained unmatched. The CDR3 spells CASSPRQGANTGELFF. The CDR3 DNA reads as TGCGCCAGCAGCCCCAGACAGGGGGCGAACACCGGGGAGCTGTTTTTT. Based on the CDR3 plus reference TRBV5-1 and TRBJ2-2, the full variable domain is KAGVTQTPRYLIKTRGQQVTLSCSPISGHRSVSWYQQTPGQGLQFLFEYFSETQRNKGNFPGRFSGRQFSNSRSEMNVSTLELGDSALYLCASSPRQGANTGELFFGEGSRLTVL.

This clonotype appeared many times. V usage is TRBV5-1 and J usage is TRBJ2-7, with D maybe TRBD2 (5 bases). V was trimmed by 0 bases and J by 5 bases, leaving 12 bases between them. Germline CDR1 reads SGHRS; CDR2 reads YFSETQ. The CDR3 consists of 14 residues. In nucleotides, the CDR3 is TGCGCCAGCAGCTTGGATCCGGGGAGAAACGAGCAGTACTTC. It codes for CASSLDPGRNEQYF.

The rearrangement links TRBV27 to TRBJ2-7; D is perhaps TRBD1 (5 bases). The CDR3 length is 14 residues. Germline CDR1 reads MNHEY; CDR2 reads SMNVEV (reference sequence). V lost 4 bases and J lost 5, with 15 bases in between. DNA of the CDR3: TGTGCCAGCAGTTCAGGGTATAGGTTCCACGAGCAGTACTTC. This gives the protein CASSSGYRFHEQYF.